The 9 T cell receptor beta chains reported below all come from one sample, sequenced in a study of T cells in Graves' hyperthyroidism and ophthalmopathy. TCR beta CDR3 regions were amplified from RNA. The HTBI primer set drove a first-round RT-PCR of the TCR CDR3. TCRdb re-called the multiplex PCR reads through MiXCR, storing one row per CDR3 protein. The data contain around 300,000 distinct CDR3 sequences, roughly 19% of them singletons. Input material: blood. These receptors all stem from a man aged 50 to 60 with Graves' ophthalmopathy.

This sequence joins TRBV7-3 and TRBJ2-2, with 11 positions matching TRBD1. Germline loops: CDR1 SGHTA, CDR2 FQGTGA. The CDR3 is 15 residues long. Trimming took 5 bases from V and 9 from J; bases not matched to a gene: 8. The CDR3 here is CASSTGTGGIRELFF. CDR3 bases: TGTGCCAGCAGCACAGGGACAGGGGGAATTAGGGAGCTGTTTTTT.

The DNA for the CDR3 is TGTGCCAGCAGTGTTGCTAGTACCGGGGAGCTGTTTTTT. Protein sequence: CASSVASTGELFF. This chain uses TRBV6-1 with TRBJ2-2; D gene ambiguous. This CDR3 has 13 residues. CDR1 and CDR2 from the germline V gene are MNHNS and SASEGT. Trimming shortened V by 4 bases and J by 5 bases, and 8 bases separated the two germline ends.

At least ten counts were recorded for this clonotype. This sequence joins TRBV30 and TRBJ2-7, with TRBD2 matching over 14 bases. The CDR3 consists of 16 residues. V was pared by 4 bases and J by 6 bases, with 11 bases of the junction left unmatched. The germline CDR1 and CDR2 sequences are GTSNPN and SVGIG (reference sequence). The CDR3 nucleotides read TGTGCCTGGACGGGACTAGCGGGAGCGCAGAGGTTCGAGCAGTACTTC. It is translated as CAWTGLAGAQRFEQYF. The entire variable domain, with the rest obtained from reference TRBV30 and TRBJ2-7, is as follows: SQTIHQWPATLVQPVGSPLSLECTVEGTSNPNLYWYRQAAGRGLQLLFYSVGIGQISSEVPQNLSASRPQDRQFILSSKKLLLSDSGFYLCAWTGLAGAQRFEQYFGPGTRLTVT.

This clonotype was recorded at least ten times. This sequence joins TRBV2 and TRBJ2-2; TRBD1 aligns across 7 bases. The CDR3 is 14 amino acids. The ends lost 6 bases at V and 7 bases at J; junction bases unmatched: 8. From germline, CDR1 is SNHLY and CDR2 FYNNEI. The CDR3 DNA is TGTGCCAGCAGAGGGGACAGTAAGGGCGGGGAGCTGTTTTTT. This encodes CASRGDSKGGELFF.

This clonotype has more than one count but fewer than ten. The chain links TRBV5-1 to TRBJ2-2; D unresolved. Per the germline V gene, CDR1 is SGHRS and CDR2 is YFSETQ. Trimming left V 1 base short and J 7 bases short, with 8 bases between. The CDR3 covers 13 residues. CDR3 DNA sequence: TGCGCCAGCAGCTTGCAGGATGGCGGGGAGCTGTTTTTT. This sequence encodes CASSLQDGGELFF.

This clonotype was counted only a few times. The rearrangement links TRBV10-3 to TRBJ2-7, with 11 bases that match TRBD2. Losses at the gene ends were 6 bases for V and 5 bases for J; bases not matched to a gene: 9. The CDR3 has 15 residues. Germline CDR1 ENHRY, CDR2 SYGVKD. The chain's CDR3 is CAISLAGGPSDEQYF. As DNA, the CDR3 is TGTGCCATCAGCTTAGCGGGAGGGCCCTCGGACGAGCAGTACTTC.

This clonotype was observed a handful of times. The V gene is TRBV27, the J gene TRBJ2-2; TRBD2 agrees at 14 bases. Germline V gives CDR1 MNHEY, CDR2 SMNVEV (reference sequence). V lost 3 bases, J lost 7 bases, and 4 bases stayed unmatched. This CDR3 contains 16 residues. CDR3 nucleotides: TGTGCCAGCAGTTTGACTAGCGGGAGGGTTGGCGGGGAGCTGTTTTTT. It translates to CASSLTSGRVGGELFF.

This clonotype was counted a single time. A read error is possible here, since a much larger clone lies one base away. This rearrangement joins TRBV7-3 to TRBJ1-1; D gene unclear. Trimming pared 3 bases from V and 3 bases from J, leaving 8 bases between. The CDR3 runs 13 residues. Per germline, CDR1 SGHTA and CDR2 FQGTGA. In nucleotides, the CDR3 is TGTGCCAGCAGCTTGAGATGGGACACTGAAGCTTTCTTT. It is translated as CASSLRWDTEAFF.

Regarding this clonotype: An end of the junction does not agree with germline; a read error may underlie this. The rearrangement links TRBV7-2 to TRBJ2-3; 12 nucleotides align to TRBD2. The CDR3 has 19 amino acids. Germline assignment: CDR1 SGHTA and CDR2 FQGNSA. CDR3 DNA: TGTGCCGGCAGCTTAGGGGTTCGACTAGCGGGAGCTTCCACAGATACGCAGTATTTT. Protein sequence: CAGSLGVRLAGASTDTQYF. The full variable domain, with the rest looked up from reference TRBV7-2 and TRBJ2-3, is GAGVSQSPSNKVTEKGKDVELRCDPISGHTALYWYRQSLGQGLEFLIYFQGNSAPDKSGLPSDRFSAERTGGSVSTLTIQRTQQEDSAVYLCAGSLGVRLAGASTDTQYFGPGTRLTVL.